The next 32 T cell receptor beta chains were all read from a single sample in a study of blood T cell repertoires in COVID-19. Measured with immunoSEQ multiplex PCR; TCRdb has only the in-frame clones, and not every one. In the table there are just over 250,000 clones, about 87% of which are singletons. The specimen was peripheral blood. These receptor sequences come from a woman between 45 and 65 years old with acute or convalescent COVID-19.

The CDR3 DNA sequence: TGCGCCAGCAGGGAAAAGCGGACTAGCGGGAGGGCCATAGATACGCAGTATTTT. It translates to CASREKRTSGRAIDTQYF. The chain joins TRBV10-1 to TRBJ2-3, with 15 bases lining up with TRBD2. CDR1 is WNHNN, CDR2 SYGVQD, per germline (reference sequence). J was trimmed by 5 bases and V by 6 bases; bases with no gene match: 12. CDR3 size: 18 residues.

The CDR3 DNA is TGTGCCAGCAGCCAACTAGCGGGTGGGGGCTACGAGCAGTACTTC. Residues: CASSQLAGGGYEQYF. The genes are TRBV3-1 (or the pseudogene TRBV3-2) and TRBJ2-7; TRBD2 aligns across 8 bases. The length of the CDR3 is 15 residues. Germline V gives CDR1 LGHDT, CDR2 YNNKEL (reference sequence). V shed 2 bases and J 3 bases; nucleotides not matched to a gene: 6.

This clone showed up just a few times. The chain carries TRBV20-1 and TRBJ1-1; D is unresolved. There are 11 residues in the CDR3. CDR1 and CDR2 (germline): DFQATT, SNEGSKA (reference sequence). V lost 7 bases and J 4 bases, leaving 10 bases between the germline ends. CDR3 DNA: TGCAGTGTAAAAGGGAGCACTGAAGCTTTCTTT. It yields the protein CSVKGSTEAFF.

This rearrangement joins TRBV1 to TRBJ1-5; the DNA was not compared with TRBD1, the D call given in the table. TRBV1 is labeled a pseudogene. The CDR3 spans 17 residues. CDR3 nucleotides: TGCACCAGCAGCCAAGCAGGTAAGATCAGGCAGAATCAGCCCCAGCATTTT. Translation: CTSSQAGKIRQNQPQHF.

The gene calls are TRBV11-2 and TRBJ2-1; a weak D match, TRBD2 (5 bases). This CDR3 spans 14 amino acids. Trimming left V 3 bases short and J 5 bases short, with 11 bases between. From germline, CDR1 is SGHAT and CDR2 FQNNGV. The CDR3 DNA reads as TGTGCCAGCAGCTTTGAGCGGACCAACAATGAGCAGTTCTTC. Translating gives CASSFERTNNEQFF.

V is TRBV19 and J is TRBJ2-7; TRBD1 agrees at 8 bases. Germline V gives CDR1 LNHDA, CDR2 SQIVND (reference sequence). This CDR3 has 14 residues. V dropped 7 bases and J dropped 4; count of bases not matched to a gene: 9. CDR3 nucleotide sequence: TGTGCCAGTAAGGCGGACAGGGTAGGATACGAGCAGTACTTC. Protein sequence: CASKADRVGYEQYF.

J is TRBJ2-2 and V is TRBV7-2; TRBD2 matches at 9 bases. The CDR3 length is 16 residues. Germline V gives CDR1 SGHTA, CDR2 FQGNSA. Unmatched junction bases numbered 10, after V lost 6 bases and J lost 5 bases. The CDR3 loop is CASSTPAGGRTGELFF. DNA of the CDR3: TGTGCCAGCAGTACCCCCGCGGGAGGGCGAACCGGGGAGCTGTTTTTT.

The V gene is TRBV27, the J gene TRBJ2-1; D is possibly TRBD2 (5 bases). Germline-derived CDR1 and CDR2 are MNHEY and SMNVEV (reference sequence). This CDR3 is built from 15 residues. V gave up 6 bases and J gave up 4 bases, with 16 bases separating them. In DNA, the CDR3 is TGTGCCAGCAGGGCGGACTCGTTGGGGTACAATGAGCAGTTCTTC. Protein product: CASRADSLGYNEQFF.

This clone was seen a handful of times. The chain is built from TRBV23-1 and TRBJ1-4; D ambiguous. TRBV23-1 falls under the ORF class, with uncertain function. The V end lost 0 bases, the J end lost 3 bases, and 11 bases lay between the germline ends. This CDR3 has 16 residues. CDR3 in DNA: TGCGCCAGCAGTCAATCGTGGGGAGCGGCTAATGAAAAACTGTTTTTT. Translation: CASSQSWGAANEKLFF.

V and J are TRBV5-1 and TRBJ2-4; TRBD1 matches at 8 bases. The CDR3 spans 15 residues. Germline CDR1 is SGHRS and CDR2 is YFSETQ. V was pared by 1 base and J by 4 bases, with 4 bases of the junction left unmatched. CDR3 in DNA: TGCGCCAGCAGCTTGCAAGGGACAGGTAAAAACATTCAGTACTTC. Residues: CASSLQGTGKNIQYF.

This clone was seen more than once but under ten times. The chain recombines TRBV24-1 with TRBJ2-7, with TRBD1 matching over 7 bases. After removal of 2 bases from V and 5 bases from J, the junction contained 14 bases not matched to a gene. CDR3 length equals 17 residues. Germline V lookup: CDR1 KGHDR, CDR2 SFDVKD. As DNA, the CDR3 is TGTGCCACCAGTGATTACAGGGGCACCCGCTCAAGGAACGAGCAGTACTTC. Translating it yields CATSDYRGTRSRNEQYF.

The gene calls are TRBV28 and TRBJ2-5; 7 bases are shared with TRBD2. Looked up from germline, CDR1 is MDHEN and CDR2 is SYDVKM. The V and J ends lost 6 bases and 3 bases, in that order; junction bases with no gene match: 10. There are 15 residues in the CDR3. CDR3 sequence (DNA): TGTGCCAGCAGGGGTAGAGTTGCGGGAGAAGAGACCCAGTACTTC. It encodes CASRGRVAGEETQYF.

This sequence joins TRBV4-2 and TRBJ2-7; maybe TRBD1 (5 bases). The germline V and J ends were trimmed by 4 bases and 3 bases, with 13 bases remaining between them. Looked up from germline, CDR1 is LGHNA and CDR2 is YNFKEQ. The CDR3 runs to 14 residues. CDR3 amino acids: CASSPRSDSYEQYF. The CDR3 DNA reads TGTGCCAGCAGCCCACGGAGCGACAGCTACGAGCAGTACTTC.

The chain combines TRBV19 with TRBJ1-5, with D maybe TRBD1 (5 bases). CDR1 and CDR2 (germline): LNHDA, SQIVND (reference sequence). The CDR3 runs to 13 residues. Trimming shortened V by 5 bases and J by 7 bases, and 12 bases separated the two germline ends. CDR3 in DNA: TGTGCCAGTAGTGAAAGGACATTGCAGCCCCAGCATTTT. Translation: CASSERTLQPQHF.

The chain joins TRBV7-2 to TRBJ2-5, with 7 positions matching TRBD1. V trimming: 4 bases; J trimming: 3 bases; junction bases outside the gene matches: 2. There are 13 residues in the CDR3. The germline CDR1 and CDR2 sequences are SGHTA and FQGNSA. CDR3 DNA: TGTGCCAGCAGCTGGACAGGAGAAGAGACCCAGTACTTC. This encodes CASSWTGEETQYF. Full variable domain (rest looked up from reference TRBV7-2 and TRBJ2-5): GAGVSQSPSNKVTEKGKDVELRCDPISGHTALYWYRQSLGQGLEFLIYFQGNSAPDKSGLPSDRFSAERTGGSVSTLTIQRTQQEDSAVYLCASSWTGEETQYFGPGTRLLVL.

CDR3 coding DNA: TGTGCCAGCAGTCGGACTAGCTCCTACGAGCAGTACTTC. As protein: CASSRTSSYEQYF. The genes are TRBV6-5 and TRBJ2-7, with 7 bases that match TRBD2. This CDR3 is built from 13 residues. Germline CDR1 and CDR2: MNHEY and SVGAGI. J lost 0 bases, V lost 5 bases, and 1 base had no gene match.

The chain has TRBV9 and TRBJ2-3, with TRBD2 as a possible D gene (6 bases). Between the trimmed V and J ends, which lost 6 bases and 5 bases, there was a span of 13 bases. The CDR3 is made up of 13 amino acids. Germline CDR1 and CDR2: SGDLS and YYNGEE. The CDR3 DNA is TGTGCCAGCACCGTTTCCGGGGGAGATACGCAGTATTTT. It codes for CASTVSGGDTQYF.

The V call is TRBV5-4, the J call TRBJ2-2, with 7 bases aligning to TRBD2. J gave up 0 bases and V 4 bases, and 9 bases lay outside the gene matches. The CDR3 extends over 17 amino acids. The V gene's germline CDR1 is SGHNT and CDR2 YYREEE (reference sequence). The CDR3 DNA reads as TGTGCCAGCAGCCGAGGAGGGAGGGCCCCGAACACCGGGGAGCTGTTTTTT. It yields the protein CASSRGGRAPNTGELFF.

This sequence joins TRBV24-1 and TRBJ2-7; D not certain. Germline CDR1 reads KGHDR; CDR2 reads SFDVKD. The CDR3 consists of 12 residues. The ends were cut back, 4 bases at V and 7 bases at J, with 10 bases in the middle. The CDR3 sequence is CATSDRTREQYF. The CDR3 nucleotides are TGTGCCACCAGTGACCGAACGAGGGAGCAGTACTTC.

The CDR3 is CASSPLPPGAGNTIYF. In DNA form, the CDR3 reads TGTGCCAGCAGCCCACTCCCCCCAGGGGCTGGAAACACCATATATTTT. The chain employs TRBV9 and TRBJ1-3; maybe TRBD1 (6 bases). In germline, CDR1 is SGDLS, CDR2 YYNGEE. The V and J ends lost 4 bases and 2 bases respectively, with 16 bases between them. CDR3 size: 16 residues.

V gene TRBV5-4 combines with J gene TRBJ2-7; a possible D gene is TRBD2 (6 bases). V was pared by 4 bases and J by 4 bases, with 18 bases between. Germline lookup yields CDR1 SGHNT and CDR2 YYREEE (reference sequence). The CDR3 sequence is 15 residues long. CDR3 in amino acids: CASSKRGGTLYEQYF. The CDR3, as DNA: TGTGCCAGCAGCAAGAGGGGCGGGACCCTTTACGAGCAGTACTTC.

CDR3 nucleotides: TGTGCCAGCAGTTTAAGGCAAGCGGGAGGGTCAGATACGCAGTATTTT. This translates into CASSLRQAGGSDTQYF. The chain has TRBV28 and TRBJ2-3, with TRBD2 identical over 10 bases. Losses at the gene ends were 2 bases for V and 4 bases for J; bases not matched to a gene: 6. The CDR3 is made up of 16 amino acids. Germline V gene data show CDR1 as MDHEN and CDR2 as SYDVKM.

V usage is TRBV27 and J usage is TRBJ2-1; D is undetermined. Deletions cut 3 bases from V and 7 bases from J, with 7 bases between. CDR3 length: 12 amino acids. The germline CDR1 and CDR2 sequences are MNHEY and SMNVEV (reference sequence). CDR3 bases: TGTGCCAGCAGTTTTTCGCTAAATGAGCAGTTCTTC. Protein product: CASSFSLNEQFF.

The chain is built from TRBV5-1 and TRBJ2-1, with 14 bases lining up with TRBD2. CDR3 length: 17 amino acids. Trimming took 3 bases from V and 7 from J; bases not matched to a gene: 9. CDR1 is SGHRS, CDR2 YFSETQ, per germline. For the CDR3, the DNA is TGCGCCAGCAGCTCCTCTGGGACTAGCGGGAGAGGAAATGAGCAGTTCTTC. Translating gives CASSSSGTSGRGNEQFF.

The chain joins TRBV19 to TRBJ2-1; 14 positions agree with TRBD2. Trimming cost V 5 bases and J 0 bases; bases outside gene matches: 12. CDR1 and CDR2 from the germline V gene are LNHDA and SQIVND (reference sequence). This CDR3 has 20 amino acids. The CDR3 region is CASSSPTSGRAPSSYNEQFF. In DNA, the CDR3 is TGTGCCAGTAGTTCGCCGACTAGCGGGAGGGCCCCCAGCTCCTACAATGAGCAGTTCTTC.

The chain joins TRBV18 to TRBJ1-1; D unresolved. V was shortened by 6 bases and J by 0 bases, with 20 bases between the two germline ends. The germline gives CDR1 KGHSH, CDR2 LQKENI. The CDR3 runs to 17 residues. The CDR3 loop reads CASSLILVRPMNTEAFF. CDR3 bases: TGTGCCAGCTCCCTGATTTTAGTCAGGCCGATGAACACTGAAGCTTTCTTT. Filled out from reference TRBV18 and TRBJ1-1, the complete variable domain reads NAGVMQNPRHLVRRRGQEARLRCSPMKGHSHVYWYRQLPEEGLKFMVYLQKENIIDESGMPKERFSAEFPKEGPSILRIQQVVRGDSAAYFCASSLILVRPMNTEAFFGQGTRLTVV.

The chain employs TRBV30 and TRBJ2-7; D gene uncertain. Trimming took 0 bases from V and 6 from J, leaving 9 bases between them. The germline gives CDR1 GTSNPN, CDR2 SVGIG (reference sequence). The CDR3 is 12 amino acids. CDR3 DNA sequence: TGTGCCTGGAGTGTATCCAGAGGCGAGCAGTACTTC. Protein: CAWSVSRGEQYF.

This clone has at least ten counts. The chain has TRBV27 and TRBJ1-1; 9 bases map to TRBD1. Germline-derived CDR1 and CDR2 are MNHEY and SMNVEV (reference sequence). The V gene end was trimmed by 3 bases and the J gene end by 2 bases; junction bases not matched to a gene: 13. The CDR3 is 18 residues long. The CDR3 loop is CASSFSGTGPPGNTEAFF. The DNA of the CDR3 is TGTGCCAGCAGTTTCTCCGGGACAGGGCCCCCGGGAAACACTGAAGCTTTCTTT.

The chain has TRBV14 and TRBJ1-4; TRBD1 aligns across 8 bases. The CDR3 is 17 amino acids. Germline assignment: CDR1 SGHDN and CDR2 FVKESK. The trim removed 0 bases at V and 5 bases at J, leaving 8 bases unmatched. The CDR3 region is CASSQERRTGRNEKLFF. The CDR3 DNA follows: TGTGCCAGCAGCCAAGAAAGGAGGACAGGGCGGAATGAAAAACTGTTTTTT.

The chain joins TRBV9 to TRBJ1-1; D possibly corresponds to TRBD1 (6 bases). The V and J ends lost 6 bases and 1 base respectively, with 13 bases between them. Germline lookup yields CDR1 SGDLS and CDR2 YYNGEE. This CDR3 region has 14 residues. In DNA, the CDR3 is TGTGCCAGCACCACAGGGTCATGGAACACTGAAGCTTTCTTT. It translates to CASTTGSWNTEAFF.

The genes are TRBV29-1 and TRBJ1-5, with D perhaps matching TRBD1 (5 bases). The CDR3 is 14 residues long. Germline V gene lookup returns CDR1 SQVTM and CDR2 ANQGSEA. The CDR3 nucleotides read TGCATCGGACCTGACAGCCAAAGTACTCAGCCCCAGCATTTT. Encoded protein: CIGPDSQSTQPQHF.

This chain joins TRBV18 and TRBJ2-5; the match to TRBD2 covers 9 bases. CDR1 is KGHSH and CDR2 is LQKENI in the germline V gene. This CDR3 has 15 amino acids. Germline trimming cut 6 bases from V and 4 bases from J; bases unmatched to any gene: 9. The CDR3 sequence: CASSPKREVGETQYF. As DNA, the CDR3 is TGTGCCAGCTCCCCTAAGCGGGAGGTGGGAGAGACCCAGTACTTC.